These 20 T cell receptor beta chains originate from one sample sequenced in a study of T cell responses to AZD1222 COVID-19 vaccine. Sequencing used immunoSEQ multiplex PCR; TCRdb keeps in-frame clones, though not all of them. This sample yields some 94,000 clones, of which about 90% are seen a single time; just under 3% belongs to the top ten. The specimen was peripheral blood, collected on day 0 of AZD1222 vaccination. The receptor source for this set is an adult in good health.

This rearrangement joins TRBV19 to TRBJ1-1; perhaps TRBD1 as D (6 bases). Germline CDR1 reads LNHDA; CDR2 reads SQIVND (reference sequence). V was shortened by 0 bases and J by 10 bases, with 6 bases between the two germline ends. CDR3 length: 11 residues. The CDR3 protein is CASSIDRGAFF. The DNA of the CDR3 is TGTGCCAGTAGTATAGACAGGGGAGCTTTCTTT.

The chain is built from TRBV10-3 and TRBJ2-1, with TRBD1 identical over 10 bases. The CDR3 totals 14 residues. V lost 6 bases, J lost 7 bases, and 6 bases stayed unmatched. CDR1 is ENHRY and CDR2 is SYGVKD in the germline V gene. This chain's CDR3 is CAIRRTGGSNEQFF. For the CDR3, the DNA is TGTGCCATCAGAAGGACAGGGGGATCGAATGAGCAGTTCTTC.

This clone was observed a single time. The chain couples TRBV27 to TRBJ2-5; 9 bases agree with TRBD1. Germline values: CDR1 MNHEY, CDR2 SMNVEV (reference sequence). With 5 bases clipped from V and 2 bases from J, the junction kept 6 bases outside the gene matches. This CDR3 comprises 15 residues. The CDR3 protein is CASSPGTGWQETQYF. Written as DNA, the CDR3 is TGTGCCAGCAGTCCCGGGACAGGGTGGCAAGAGACCCAGTACTTC.

About this clone: At one boundary the junction diverges from the germline segment, which might be a read error. The chain links TRBV5-1 to TRBJ1-3, with unresolved D. This CDR3 region has 13 residues. The germline gives CDR1 SGHRS, CDR2 YFSETQ. DNA of the CDR3: TGTGCCAGCGCCGAAGGGTCGGGAAACACCATATATTTT. Protein: CASAEGSGNTIYF.

V is TRBV21-1 and J is TRBJ2-5; the listed D gene, TRBD2, was not tested against the DNA. TRBV21-1 is a documented pseudogene. CDR3 length: 12 amino acids. The CDR3 region has the DNA TGTGCCAGCAACCGAGCTTATTCGACCCAGTACTTC. Residues: CASNRAYSTQYF.

V and J are TRBV6-5 and TRBJ2-5; a possible D gene is TRBD1 (6 bases). The CDR3 sequence is 16 residues long. The germline V and J ends were trimmed by 3 bases and 4 bases, with 18 bases remaining between them. CDR1 and CDR2 from the germline V gene are MNHEY and SVGAGI. The CDR3 spells CASSYMGRGNGETQYF. CDR3 sequence (DNA): TGTGCCAGCAGTTATATGGGCAGGGGTAATGGAGAGACCCAGTACTTC.

This clone was observed a few times. The chain employs TRBV19 and TRBJ2-3, with D possibly matching TRBD1 (6 bases). The germline CDR1 and CDR2 sequences are LNHDA and SQIVND (reference sequence). V gave up 8 bases and J gave up 2 bases, with 11 bases separating them. This CDR3 region has 13 residues. The CDR3 spells CASRNRATDTQYF. CDR3 in DNA: TGTGCCAGTCGAAACAGGGCCACAGATACGCAGTATTTT.

This clone was observed a few times. The V call is TRBV12-3 or TRBV12-4, the J call TRBJ2-3; possible D gene TRBD2, 6 bases. The CDR3 extends over 13 amino acids. V was shortened by 5 bases and J by 6 bases, with 12 bases between the two germline ends. The CDR3 sequence: CASSPRAGDTQYF. CDR3 bases: TGTGCCAGCAGTCCCCGGGCGGGGGATACGCAGTATTTT.

The chain joins TRBV5-1 to TRBJ1-1, with TRBD1 matching over 9 bases. This CDR3 contains 16 residues. Germline lookup yields CDR1 SGHRS and CDR2 YFSETQ. V lost 4 bases to trimming and J lost 5 bases; unmatched junction nucleotides: 12. This chain's CDR3 is CASSQLVRQGGTEAFF. Here the CDR3 DNA reads TGCGCCAGCAGCCAACTAGTAAGACAGGGGGGAACTGAAGCTTTCTTT.

Comment on this clone: The junction departs from the called germline gene at one end, perhaps through a read error. The chain is built from TRBV5-1 and TRBJ2-1, with TRBD2 matching over 10 bases. CDR1 and CDR2 from the germline V gene are SGHRS and YFSETQ. The CDR3 consists of 15 residues. Here the CDR3 reads CASSFTSGTYNEQFF. In DNA form, the CDR3 reads TGTGCCAGCAGTTTTACTAGCGGGACCTACAATGAGCAGTTCTTC. Together with reference TRBV5-1 and TRBJ2-1, the CDR3 gives the full variable domain: KAGVTQTPRYLIKTRGQQVTLSCSPISGHRSVSWYQQTPGQGLQFLFEYFSETQRNKGNFPGRFSGRQFSNSRSEMNVSTLELGDSALYLCASSFTSGTYNEQFFGPGTRLTVL.

Concerning this clone itself: Germline and junction disagree at one end, which may indicate a read error. The rearrangement links TRBV5-1 to TRBJ2-1; TRBD2 might be the D (6 bases). The CDR3 extends over 15 amino acids. Looked up from germline, CDR1 is SGHRS and CDR2 is YFSETQ. The DNA of the CDR3 is TGTGCCAGCAGCCGCATCGGGGGAGTCGGAAATGAGCAGTTCTTC. Translated: CASSRIGGVGNEQFF.

J is TRBJ1-1 and V is TRBV6-5, with 9 bases lining up with TRBD1. The CDR3 sequence is 15 residues long. Germline CDR1 MNHEY, CDR2 SVGAGI. V lost 2 bases, J lost 2 bases, and 3 bases stayed unmatched. CDR3: CASSYTGQGNTEAFF. DNA for the CDR3: TGTGCCAGCAGTTACACGGGACAGGGTAACACTGAAGCTTTCTTT.

This clone appeared once. This chain links TRBV27 with TRBJ2-2; D is unclear. The germline V and J ends were trimmed by 1 base and 1 base, with 4 bases remaining between them. CDR1 is MNHEY, CDR2 SMNVEV, per germline (reference sequence). This CDR3 has 14 amino acids. This CDR3 is CASSLLWNTGELFF. The DNA for the CDR3 is TGTGCCAGCAGTTTATTGTGGAACACCGGGGAGCTGTTTTTT.

This clone is termed medium-sized. The J gene is TRBJ1-2, the V gene TRBV7-3, with D perhaps matching TRBD1 (6 bases). With 5 bases removed from V and 4 bases from J, the gap between germline ends came to 17 bases. CDR3 length: 15 residues. Germline CDR1 SGHTA, CDR2 FQGTGA. The DNA of the CDR3 is TGTGCCAGCAGCCCCCGGCAGGGGTGGCCCTATGGCTACACCTTC. Amino acid sequence: CASSPRQGWPYGYTF.

J is TRBJ1-6 and V is TRBV27, with D possibly matching TRBD1 (6 bases). The CDR3 loop spans 14 amino acids. Germline values: CDR1 MNHEY, CDR2 SMNVEV (reference sequence). V shed 6 bases and J shed 10 bases, with 16 bases lying between them. CDR3 nucleotide sequence: TGTGCCAGCAGCTTACAGGGTTTCGGCTCACCCCTCCACTTT. Residues: CASSLQGFGSPLHF.

This clone has a handful of counts. V and J are TRBV7-3 and TRBJ1-6, with D unresolved. Germline CDR1 reads SGHTA; CDR2 reads FQGTGA. This CDR3 is 17 amino acids long. V was cut by 5 bases and J by 1 base, with 15 bases left in between. CDR3 coding DNA: TGTGCCAGCAGCCGCGGGGAGGGAAGGTCCTATAATTCACCCCTCCACTTT. Its translation: CASSRGEGRSYNSPLHF. Full variable domain (missing parts from reference TRBV7-3 and TRBJ1-6): GAGVSQTPSNKVTEKGKYVELRCDPISGHTALYWYRQSLGQGPEFLIYFQGTGAADDSGLPNDRFFAVRPEGSVSTLKIQRTERGDSAVYLCASSRGEGRSYNSPLHFGNGTRLTVT.

This clone appeared once. The V call is TRBV10-3, the J call TRBJ1-4; D remains ambiguous. CDR3 size: 14 residues. V was clipped by 0 bases and J by 3 bases, with 5 bases between them. Germline V gene lookup returns CDR1 ENHRY and CDR2 SYGVKD. This CDR3 is CAISESGANEKLFF. In nucleotides, the CDR3 is TGTGCCATCAGTGAGTCCGGTGCTAATGAAAAACTGTTTTTT.

A few counts support this clone. The V call is TRBV30, the J call TRBJ1-1; D may be TRBD1 (6 bases). CDR1 GTSNPN and CDR2 SVGIG come from the germline V gene (reference sequence). V was shortened by 3 bases and J by 8 bases, with 13 bases between the two germline ends. The CDR3 is 12 amino acids. CDR3 bases: TGTGCCTGGAGGCCGGATCAGGGGGAAGCTTTCTTT. Its protein product is CAWRPDQGEAFF.

The chain carries TRBV12-5 and TRBJ2-5, with 10 positions matching TRBD2. The length of the CDR3 is 14 residues. Trimming cost V 7 bases and J 5 bases; bases outside gene matches: 7. Germline CDR1 LGHNT, CDR2 FRNRAP. In DNA form, the CDR3 reads TGTGCTAGTGCCCCAAGCGGGAGGGCGGAGACCCAGTACTTC. Its protein product is CASAPSGRAETQYF.

The chain carries TRBV27 and TRBJ1-2; perhaps TRBD1 as D (5 bases). The CDR3 extends over 14 amino acids. Trimming cost V 3 bases and J 4 bases, with 12 bases left between them. Germline CDR1 MNHEY, CDR2 SMNVEV (reference sequence). CDR3 in DNA: TGTGCCAGCAGTTTCTCAGGGTCCAGCTATGGCTACACCTTC. Translation: CASSFSGSSYGYTF.